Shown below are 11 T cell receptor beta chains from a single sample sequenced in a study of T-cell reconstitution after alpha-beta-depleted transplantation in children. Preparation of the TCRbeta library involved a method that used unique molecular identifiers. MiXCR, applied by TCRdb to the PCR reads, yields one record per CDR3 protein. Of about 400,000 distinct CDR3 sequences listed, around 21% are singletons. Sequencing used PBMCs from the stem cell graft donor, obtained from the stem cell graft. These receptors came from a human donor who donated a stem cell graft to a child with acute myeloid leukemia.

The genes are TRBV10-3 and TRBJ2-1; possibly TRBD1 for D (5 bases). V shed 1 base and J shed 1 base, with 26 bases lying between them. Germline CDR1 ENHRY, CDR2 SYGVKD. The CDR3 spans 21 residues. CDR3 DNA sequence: TGTGCCATCAGTGAGTTCGGCAAAAAGTCAGGACCTCAGGGATCCTACAATGAGCAGTTCTTC. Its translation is CAISEFGKKSGPQGSYNEQFF.

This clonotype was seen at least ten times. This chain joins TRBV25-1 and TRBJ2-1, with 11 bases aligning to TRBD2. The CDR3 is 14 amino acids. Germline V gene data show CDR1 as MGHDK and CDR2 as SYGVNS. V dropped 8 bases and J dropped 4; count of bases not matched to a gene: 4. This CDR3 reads CASLGTSGYNEQFF. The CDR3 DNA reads TGTGCCAGCTTAGGGACTAGCGGATACAATGAGCAGTTCTTC.

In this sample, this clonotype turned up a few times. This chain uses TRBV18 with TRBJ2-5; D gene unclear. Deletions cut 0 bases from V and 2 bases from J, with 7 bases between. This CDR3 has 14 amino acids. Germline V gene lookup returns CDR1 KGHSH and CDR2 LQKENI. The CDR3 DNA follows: TGTGCCAGCTCACCACCCACTGCTCAAGAGACCCAGTACTTC. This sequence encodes CASSPPTAQETQYF. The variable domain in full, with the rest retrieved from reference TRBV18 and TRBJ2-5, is NAGVMQNPRHLVRRRGQEARLRCSPMKGHSHVYWYRQLPEEGLKFMVYLQKENIIDESGMPKERFSAEFPKEGPSILRIQQVVRGDSAAYFCASSPPTAQETQYFGPGTRLLVL.

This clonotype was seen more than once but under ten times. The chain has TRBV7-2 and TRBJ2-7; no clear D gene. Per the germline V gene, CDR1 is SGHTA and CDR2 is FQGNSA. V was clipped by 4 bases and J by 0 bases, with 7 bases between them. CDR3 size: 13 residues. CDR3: CASSYRASYEQYF. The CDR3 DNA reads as TGTGCCAGCAGCTACCGGGCCTCCTACGAGCAGTACTTC.

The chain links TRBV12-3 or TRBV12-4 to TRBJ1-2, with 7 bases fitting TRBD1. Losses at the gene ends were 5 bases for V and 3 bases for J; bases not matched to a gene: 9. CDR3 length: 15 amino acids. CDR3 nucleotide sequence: TGTGCCAGCAGTCTTTCGAGCAGGGGGGACTATGGCTACACCTTC. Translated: CASSLSSRGDYGYTF.

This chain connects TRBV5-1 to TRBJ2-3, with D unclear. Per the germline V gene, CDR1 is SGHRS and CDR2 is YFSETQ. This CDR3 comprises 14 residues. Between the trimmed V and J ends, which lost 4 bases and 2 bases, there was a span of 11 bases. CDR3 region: CASSPHYDTDTQYF. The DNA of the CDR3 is TGCGCCAGCAGCCCGCACTACGACACAGATACGCAGTATTTT.

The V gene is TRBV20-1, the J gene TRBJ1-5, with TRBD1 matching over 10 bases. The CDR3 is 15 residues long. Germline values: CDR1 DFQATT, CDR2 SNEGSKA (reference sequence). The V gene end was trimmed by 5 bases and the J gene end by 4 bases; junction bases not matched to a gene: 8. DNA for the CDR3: TGCAGTGCTTCGCCGGGACAGGGGCATAATCAGCCCCAGCATTTT. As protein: CSASPGQGHNQPQHF.

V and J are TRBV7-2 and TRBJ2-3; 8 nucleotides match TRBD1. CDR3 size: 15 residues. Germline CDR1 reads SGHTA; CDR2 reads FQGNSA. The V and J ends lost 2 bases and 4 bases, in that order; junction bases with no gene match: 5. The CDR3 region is CASSLTRTGSDTQYF. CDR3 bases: TGTGCCAGCAGCTTAACTCGGACAGGGTCAGATACGCAGTATTTT. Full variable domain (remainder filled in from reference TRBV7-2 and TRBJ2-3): GAGVSQSPSNKVTEKGKDVELRCDPISGHTALYWYRQSLGQGLEFLIYFQGNSAPDKSGLPSDRFSAERTGGSVSTLTIQRTQQEDSAVYLCASSLTRTGSDTQYFGPGTRLTVL.

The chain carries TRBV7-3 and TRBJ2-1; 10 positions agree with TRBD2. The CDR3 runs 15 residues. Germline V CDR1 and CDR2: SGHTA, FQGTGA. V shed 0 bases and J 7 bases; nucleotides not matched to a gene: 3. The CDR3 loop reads CASSLTLAGVNEQFF. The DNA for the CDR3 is TGTGCCAGCAGCTTAACGCTAGCGGGAGTAAATGAGCAGTTCTTC.

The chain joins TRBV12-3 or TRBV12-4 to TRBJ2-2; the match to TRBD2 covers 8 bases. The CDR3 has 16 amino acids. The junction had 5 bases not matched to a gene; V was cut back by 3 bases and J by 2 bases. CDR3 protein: CASSLVLAGNTGELFF. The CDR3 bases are TGTGCCAGCAGTTTGGTCCTAGCGGGTAACACCGGGGAGCTGTTTTTT.

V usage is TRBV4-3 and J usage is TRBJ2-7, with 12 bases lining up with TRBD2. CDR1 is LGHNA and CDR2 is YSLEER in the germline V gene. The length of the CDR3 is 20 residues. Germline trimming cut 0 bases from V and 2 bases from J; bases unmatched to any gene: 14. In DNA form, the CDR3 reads TGCGCCAGCAGCCAAGAGGTTGTATGGTCTAGCGGGAGGGGAACCTACGAGCAGTACTTC. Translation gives CASSQEVVWSSGRGTYEQYF.